This entry is about one TCR beta chain. Authors' methods: Cell counts per sample came from amplifying reference gene primers. Here immunoSEQ multiplex PCR was the method, and the copy in TCRdb shows in-frame clones only, minus some. The V and J calls and the clone size are those of that table, but D and trimming were determined from the DNA. The sample carries around 180,000 clones, about 87% recorded once. This specimen comes from a study of blood T cell repertoires in COVID-19. Study overall: PBMCs, B-cell-depleted T cells, or T cells were the source of the cDNA or gDNA that made up the material.

The CDR3 runs 14 residues. Looked up from germline, CDR1 is SGHNT and CDR2 is YYREEE (reference sequence). J gave up 5 bases and V 2 bases, and 5 bases lay outside the gene matches. This receptor was identified in a young woman with acute or convalescent COVID-19. J is TRBJ2-5 and V is TRBV5-4, with 8 bases lining up with TRBD2. Sequenced: peripheral blood. CDR3: CASSLAGEGETQYF. Written as DNA, the CDR3 is TGTGCCAGCAGCTTAGCGGGAGAAGGCGAGACCCAGTACTTC.